These 26 T cell receptor beta chains were all obtained from the same sample, sequenced in a study of T and B cells in COVID-19 patients. BIOMED2 TRB-A/B primer pools were used in multiplex TRB PCR. TCRdb passed the multiplex PCR reads through MiXCR, listing each CDR3 protein once. This table has 9,900 or so distinct CDR3 sequences, around 34% appearing once. Each TRB amplification used about 250-550 ng of genomic DNA from blood. The sequencing sample was made of blood. Receptor source: a human donor with active COVID-19.

The rearrangement links TRBV2 to TRBJ1-1; 10 bases are shared with TRBD1. The CDR3 loop spans 14 amino acids. Trimming removed 7 bases from V and 4 bases from J; junction bases left unmatched: 6. Germline V gene lookup returns CDR1 SNHLY and CDR2 FYNNEI. This CDR3 reads CASNTDRGGTEAFF. In DNA form, the CDR3 reads TGTGCCAGCAACACGGACAGGGGGGGCACTGAAGCTTTCTTT.

The chain is built from TRBV11-1 and TRBJ2-4; maybe TRBD1 (6 bases). This CDR3 region has 14 residues. V lost 5 bases to trimming and J lost 6 bases, with 14 bases between them. Germline loops: CDR1 SGHAT, CDR2 FQDESV (reference sequence). The chain's CDR3 is CASSMGQPVNIQYF. The CDR3 DNA reads TGTGCCAGCAGCATGGGACAACCCGTAAACATTCAGTACTTC.

The CDR3, as DNA: TGTGCCATCAGTGAACAGGGGAACTATGGCTACACCTTC. Its protein is CAISEQGNYGYTF. V is TRBV10-3 and J is TRBJ1-2; 7 bases are a match to TRBD1. The CDR3 extends over 13 amino acids. Looked up from germline, CDR1 is ENHRY and CDR2 is SYGVKD. The J segment lost 2 bases and the V segment lost 3 bases, leaving 0 bases of the junction unmatched.

Concerning this clonotype itself: This may come from a read error, since a much larger clone is one base off. The chain employs TRBV19 and TRBJ1-1, with TRBD1 matching 9 bases. The CDR3 totals 18 residues. CDR1 is LNHDA, CDR2 SQIVND, per germline (reference sequence). V was clipped by 5 bases and J by 1 base; unmatched bases: 14. This chain's CDR3 is CASSARGGTGNWNTEAFF. The CDR3 nucleotides are TGTGCCAGTAGTGCCAGGGGGGGGACAGGGAATTGGAACACTGAAGCTTTCTTT.

A few counts support this clonotype. V is TRBV10-3 and J is TRBJ1-3; D gene unclear. V shed 3 bases and J shed 3 bases, with 15 bases lying between them. Germline loops: CDR1 ENHRY, CDR2 SYGVKD. This CDR3 region has 16 residues. CDR3 coding DNA: TGTGCCATCAGTGATCAGCGGGCATCCGTTGGAAACACCATATATTTT. Translation: CAISDQRASVGNTIYF.

This clonotype has more than one count but fewer than ten. The chain employs TRBV6-5 and TRBJ2-6; tentatively, D is TRBD1 (6 bases). The germline gives CDR1 MNHEY, CDR2 SVGAGI. The CDR3 sequence is 18 residues long. Trimming took 6 bases from V and 2 from J, leaving 20 bases between them. CDR3 sequence reads: CASRPDRIGVAGANVLTF. CDR3 coding DNA: TGTGCCAGCAGGCCCGACAGGATAGGAGTAGCTGGGGCCAACGTCCTGACTTTC.

As to this clonotype: This may stem from a read error, because a much larger clone lies one nucleotide away. Here the CDR3 omits its conserved ending phenylalanine or tryptophan, so a read error is the likely source. The V call is TRBV29-1, the J call TRBJ1-1; the match to TRBD1 covers 7 bases. This CDR3 region has 13 residues. From germline, CDR1 is SQVTM and CDR2 ANQGSEA. Trimming removed 3 bases from V and 7 bases from J; junction bases left unmatched: 8. The chain's CDR3 is CSVDRPGQNEAFL. CDR3 DNA sequence: TGCAGCGTTGACCGACCGGGACAGAATGAAGCTTTCCTT.

This sequence joins TRBV6-4 and TRBJ1-1; 7 bases fit TRBD1. This CDR3 contains 13 residues. Germline CDR1 and CDR2: MRHNA and SNTAGT. The J segment lost 7 bases and the V segment lost 3 bases, leaving 5 bases of the junction unmatched. The CDR3 is CASSETGSGEAFF. In DNA, the CDR3 is TGTGCCAGCAGTGAGACAGGGAGTGGTGAAGCTTTCTTT.

The rearrangement links TRBV12-3 or TRBV12-4 to TRBJ1-4; TRBD1 agrees at 9 bases. The CDR3 length is 15 residues. Trimming cost V 6 bases and J 3 bases; bases outside gene matches: 5. CDR3 nucleotide sequence: TGTGCCAGCAGAGCCGACAGGGGGTCTAATGAAAAACTGTTTTTT. Amino acids: CASRADRGSNEKLFF.

Remarks on this clonotype: A much more abundant neighbour one base away suggests this may be a read error. The chain joins TRBV30 to TRBJ2-1; weak D call: TRBD2 (6 bases). Germline assignment: CDR1 GTSNPN and CDR2 SVGIG (reference sequence). The V and J ends lost 7 bases and 5 bases respectively, with 9 bases between them. The CDR3 has 11 amino acids. CDR3: CASGGHNEQFF. CDR3 DNA: TGTGCCTCCGGGGGACACAATGAGCAGTTCTTC.

This clonotype is labeled medium-sized (0.01 to 0.1%). This chain joins TRBV19 and TRBJ1-4; 7 nucleotides match TRBD1. V lost 2 bases and J lost 5; bases outside the gene matches: 5. CDR3 length equals 15 residues. The germline CDR1 and CDR2 sequences are LNHDA and SQIVND (reference sequence). CDR3 region: CASSIRGQTNEKLFF. The CDR3 region has the DNA TGTGCCAGTAGTATAAGGGGACAGACCAATGAAAAACTGTTTTTT.

This clonotype appeared a few times. The chain is built from TRBV6-1 and TRBJ1-6; no reliable D call. Trimming shortened V by 0 bases and J by 12 bases, and 12 bases separated the two germline ends. Germline CDR1 reads MNHNS; CDR2 reads SASEGT. This CDR3 contains 14 residues. CDR3 DNA: TGTGCCAGCAGTGAAGCTGCCCAGGCCGTACCCCTCCACTTT. Its translation: CASSEAAQAVPLHF.

This clonotype is labeled medium-sized. As DNA, the CDR3 is TGTGCCAGCAGGACGACAGGGGAGCACGAGCAGTACTTC. Protein: CASRTTGEHEQYF. The chain recombines TRBV12-3 or TRBV12-4 with TRBJ2-7; 8 bases fit TRBD1. V lost 6 bases and J lost 5; bases outside the gene matches: 6. The CDR3 spans 13 residues.

V and J are TRBV15 and TRBJ2-1; tentatively, D is TRBD1 or TRBD2 (5 bases each). V lost 1 base, J lost 8 bases, and 18 bases lay in between. The CDR3 spans 16 residues. Germline-derived CDR1 and CDR2 are LNHNV and YYDKDF (reference sequence). The CDR3 spells CATSRGPDIRDHEQFF. The CDR3 coding sequence is TGTGCCACCAGCAGAGGACCCGATATCCGGGACCATGAGCAGTTCTTC.

By sample share, this clonotype is medium-sized. V is TRBV13 and J is TRBJ2-7; D unresolved. CDR1 PRHDT and CDR2 FYEKMQ come from the germline V gene (reference sequence). CDR3 length: 13 residues. V was cut by 3 bases and J by 0 bases, with 6 bases left in between. CDR3 residues: CASSFQNSYEQYF. The CDR3 DNA reads TGTGCCAGCAGCTTCCAGAACTCCTACGAGCAGTACTTC.

In its sample, this clonotype ranks as medium-sized. J is TRBJ2-3 and V is TRBV15, with D perhaps matching TRBD1 (6 bases). Trimming took 1 base from V and 4 from J, leaving 9 bases between them. This CDR3 contains 14 residues. Germline CDR1 is LNHNV and CDR2 is YYDKDF (reference sequence). The chain's CDR3 is CATSRGRGSDTQYF. For the CDR3, the DNA is TGTGCCACCAGCAGAGGCAGGGGTTCAGATACGCAGTATTTT.

This clonotype was found a few times. The chain couples TRBV6-5 to TRBJ1-4; the D gene is possibly TRBD1 (5 bases). In germline, CDR1 is MNHEY, CDR2 SVGAGI. This CDR3 has 15 amino acids. Trimming stripped 6 bases from V and 7 bases from J, with 18 bases between. The CDR3 sequence: CASSRNRDRTEKLFF. CDR3 in DNA: TGTGCCAGCAGCAGGAACCGGGACCGGACTGAAAAACTGTTTTTT.

This clonotype is medium-sized. The V call is TRBV5-5, the J call TRBJ1-6, with a weak D call TRBD1 (6 bases). The CDR3 contains 15 residues. CDR1 is SGHKS, CDR2 YYEKEE, per germline (reference sequence). Deletions cut 0 bases from V and 9 bases from J, with 13 bases between. CDR3 DNA sequence: TGTGCCAGCAGCTTGGCCACAGGGACTATTTCACCCCTCCACTTT. Protein product: CASSLATGTISPLHF.

V usage is TRBV6-2 or TRBV6-3 and J usage is TRBJ2-1, with 7 bases that match TRBD1. J was trimmed by 8 bases and V by 4 bases; bases with no gene match: 8. This CDR3 has 14 residues. CDR1 is MNHEY and CDR2 is SVGEGT in the germline V gene. The CDR3 nucleotides read TGTGCCAGCAGTTTTCCGGGACAGAAAGATGAGCAGTTCTTC. Its protein product is CASSFPGQKDEQFF.

The rearrangement links TRBV6-5 to TRBJ2-6, with D possibly TRBD2 on 6 matching bases. The CDR3 runs to 20 residues. Trimming removed 1 base at V and 0 bases at J, with 19 bases between. Germline V gives CDR1 MNHEY, CDR2 SVGAGI. The CDR3 DNA reads TGTGCCAGCAGTTACTTCGCTGGAGGGGTTTCTTCCTCTGGGGCCAACGTCCTGACTTTC. It translates to CASSYFAGGVSSSGANVLTF.

The chain joins TRBV10-3 to TRBJ1-1; 7 bases align to TRBD1. Germline V CDR1 and CDR2: ENHRY, SYGVKD. V shed 2 bases and J 3 bases; nucleotides not matched to a gene: 6. The CDR3 totals 15 residues. The CDR3 DNA sequence: TGTGCCATCAGTGAGACAGGGGAAGAGGACACTGAAGCTTTCTTT. This codes for CAISETGEEDTEAFF.

This clonotype is medium-sized by share. The genes are TRBV15 and TRBJ2-7, with 7 bases aligning to TRBD1. The CDR3 loop spans 15 amino acids. CDR1 is LNHNV, CDR2 YYDKDF, per germline (reference sequence). The trim removed 1 base at V and 5 bases at J, leaving 8 bases unmatched. DNA for the CDR3: TGTGCCACCAGCAGAGCGGGACAGCTGGCCCACGAGCAGTACTTC. As protein: CATSRAGQLAHEQYF.

The genes are TRBV6-5 and TRBJ1-1; 11 nucleotides align to TRBD1. The CDR3 is made up of 16 amino acids. After removal of 4 bases from V and 6 bases from J, the junction contained 10 bases not matched to a gene. Germline loops: CDR1 MNHEY, CDR2 SVGAGI. This CDR3 is CASSFTRDRGKSEAFF. The DNA of the CDR3 is TGTGCCAGCAGTTTCACTCGGGACAGGGGGAAGTCTGAAGCTTTCTTT.

This chain links TRBV14 with TRBJ1-2; weak D call: TRBD1 (5 bases). The germline V and J ends were trimmed by 2 bases and 7 bases, with 14 bases remaining between them. Germline lookup yields CDR1 SGHDN and CDR2 FVKESK. The CDR3 is 14 amino acids. The CDR3 coding sequence is TGTGCCAGCAGCCAATACGGGGCGTCTAGTGGCTACACCTTC. Its translation is CASSQYGASSGYTF. The full variable domain, in which reference TRBV14 and TRBJ1-2 provide the parts outside the CDR3, is EAGVTQFPSHSVIEKGQTVTLRCDPISGHDNLYWYRRVMGKEIKFLLHFVKESKQDESGMPNNRFLAERTGGTYSTLKVQPAELEDSGVYFCASSQYGASSGYTFGSGTRLTVV.

This clonotype was seen only a few times. This chain connects TRBV6-2 or TRBV6-3 to TRBJ2-2; D may be TRBD2 (6 bases). Germline-derived CDR1 and CDR2 are MNHEY and SVGEGT. Between the trimmed V and J ends, which lost 4 bases and 4 bases, there was a span of 16 bases. The CDR3 runs 16 residues. CDR3 DNA sequence: TGTGCCAGCAGTTCAAATCCGGCGGGGATCACCGGGGAGCTGTTTTTT. This translates into CASSSNPAGITGELFF.

In its sample, this clonotype ranks as medium-sized. V gene TRBV4-2 combines with J gene TRBJ2-3; D might be TRBD2 (6 bases). Looked up from germline, CDR1 is LGHNA and CDR2 is YNFKEQ. The CDR3 runs 17 residues. With 4 bases removed from V and 2 bases from J, the gap between germline ends came to 19 bases. The CDR3 protein is CASSRGVSGYSTDTQYF. The DNA of the CDR3 is TGTGCCAGCAGCCGGGGGGTGTCGGGATACTCCACAGATACGCAGTATTTT.